This is a list of T cell receptor beta chains from one sample in a study of blood T cell repertoires in COVID-19. Profiling relied on immunoSEQ multiplex PCR, and the TCRdb table lists in-frame clones only, not all of them. There are over 120,000 clones in the sample; about 80% occur only once, and 3.5% to 4.5% lies in the top ten. What was sequenced was peripheral blood. The receptors shown here come from a woman aged 55-75 years with acute or convalescent COVID-19. Both conserved end residues are part of each CDR3. D genes are given only for firm matches.

>TRBV28|TRBD2
CASSRSSGNSYEQYF
>TRBV30|TRBD2
CAWSPDPGLAARDTQYF
>TRBV28|-
CASSFGYQPQHF
>TRBV7-3|-
CASSLGAGGETQYF
>TRBV6-2/TRBV6-3|-
CASSRGPNYGYTF
>TRBV19|-
CASSIGQYSYNEQFF
>TRBV6-6|-
CASSYSSGDTEAFF
>TRBV28|-
CASSLPGGWPSYEQYF
>TRBV2|-
CASSETGNSYYEQYF
>TRBV28|-
CASRGGTNEKLFF
>TRBV9|TRBD1
CASSGDRESFDTEAFF
>TRBV19|TRBD2
CASSIGPLAGGSYNEQFF
>TRBV28|-
CASSLRGGGRYSNQPQHF
>TRBV3-1/TRBV3-2|-
CASSQERGGSLPPLHF
>TRBV14|-
CASSQWQGMNEQFF
>TRBV11-2|-
CASSLDMGRYNEQFF
>TRBV7-2|TRBD1
CASSLGGQGLEKLFF
>TRBV7-2|TRBD2
CASSPSSGRTYEQYF
>TRBV6-2/TRBV6-3|-
CASSSAMVVALNEQFF
>TRBV10-3|TRBD1
CAISESDRINTEAFF
>TRBV15|TRBD1
CATSRGVGQGNTGELFF
>TRBV3-1/TRBV3-2|-
CASSQGRNNYEQYF
>TRBV30|-
CAWDSGANYEQYF
>TRBV27|-
CASRNRANNYGYTF
>TRBV5-1|-
CASSLGHSLEVTEAFF
>TRBV30|-
CAWSPGVAVTPRSYNEQFF
>TRBV9|TRBD2
CASSVALAGQETQYF
>TRBV13|TRBD1
CASSLGGQGNQPQHF
>TRBV7-3|-
CASSLGGGMNTEAFF
>TRBV11-2|-
CASSLDLGQQETQYF
>TRBV18|-
CASSPVEVGIYEQYF
>TRBV12-5|TRBD1
CASGLEGGGISAYTF
>TRBV19|-
CASRTDGQFYNEQFF
>TRBV18|TRBD1
CASPGNVRTGQGDTGELFF
>TRBV19|TRBD2
CASSKDGGYQETQYF
>TRBV30|TRBD2
CAWKTSGRAGEQFF
>TRBV4-3|TRBD2
CASSQEASRGEREFF
>TRBV7-8|TRBD1
CASRSQGALGANVLTF
>TRBV24-1|TRBD2
CATSHLAGVVETQYF
>TRBV4-1|TRBD1
CASSQDVQGRGNYGYTF
>TRBV2|-
CASWGVREKLFF
>TRBV5-6|-
CASSSGPRDTIYF
>TRBV6-1|TRBD2
CASSQVSGRGTGELFF
>TRBV5-1|-
CASSLDGVIDTEAFF
>TRBV3-1/TRBV3-2|TRBD2
CASSPRTSGRVGDTQYF